This T cell receptor beta chain was found in a study of shared clonotypes between healthy human individuals. Study as a whole: Each donor's CD4 naive and CD4 memory cells filled three plates apiece, CD8 naive two, and CD8 memory one.

The table came from immunoSEQ multiplex PCR; TCRdb's copy has only in-frame clones and leaves some out. The data show roughly 2,500,000 clones, with 80% to 95% seen just once and roughly 0.36% held by the top ten. The sample was naive CD4+ T cells from PBMCs. Subset specified: CD45RA+ positively selected. The TCR originated in a man in his late teens or twenties in good health. Some clones in this sample may be carry-over from other donors' samples.

The CDR3 DNA reads TGCGCCAGCAGGTCGACAGGGAATAATGAAAAACTGTTTTTT. It codes for CASRSTGNNEKLFF. The chain links TRBV5-1 to TRBJ1-4; 7 bases match TRBD1. With 5 bases clipped from V and 4 bases from J, the junction kept 5 bases outside the gene matches. The CDR3 covers 14 residues. Germline V lookup: CDR1 SGHRS, CDR2 YFSETQ.